This TCR beta chain was sequenced for a study of control samples from healthy donors and cancer patients. The CDR3 loop spans 15 amino acids. The V and J ends lost 0 bases and 1 base respectively, with 9 bases between them. Germline-derived CDR1 and CDR2 are LNHNV and YYDKDF (reference sequence). Assay: immunoSEQ multiplex PCR; the TCRdb copy retains only in-frame clones and omits some. The sample consists of around 58,000 clones, approximately 94% of them appearing once. Sequencing used blood. The TCR sequence derives from a woman between 18 and 29 years old in good health. V gene TRBV15 combines with J gene TRBJ1-1; no firm D call. The CDR3 nucleotides read TGTGCCACCAGCAGAGATGGAGCAAAGAACACTGAAGCTTTCTTT. Its translation: CATSRDGAKNTEAFF.